A single sample gave rise to the 20 T cell receptor beta chains below, sequenced in a study of cytomegalovirus exposure and HLA in healthy donors. PCR was performed using 60 Vbeta and 13 Jbeta primers. Only in-frame clones appear in the TCRdb table, and some are missing; sequencing was by immunoSEQ multiplex PCR. The sample holds 85,000 to 100,000 clones, about three quarters seen once. Sequencing was done on a sample of PBMCs. These receptors came from a man between 50 and 59 years old in good health and CMV-seropositive.

The gene calls are TRBV5-6 and TRBJ2-5; 8 bases align to TRBD1. Per germline, CDR1 SGHDT and CDR2 YYEEEE. The V and J ends lost 0 bases and 2 bases, in that order; junction bases with no gene match: 6. The CDR3 runs 16 residues. The CDR3 DNA sequence: TGTGCCAGCAGCTTGGTGGGACAGGCTATACAAGAGACCCAGTACTTC. Protein: CASSLVGQAIQETQYF.

The chain employs TRBV5-1 and TRBJ2-3; the match to TRBD2 covers 7 bases. Trimming at V came to 2 bases and at J to 5 bases, leaving 11 bases not matched to a gene. From germline, CDR1 is SGHRS and CDR2 YFSETQ. The CDR3 extends over 16 amino acids. As DNA, the CDR3 is TGCGCCAGCAGCTTACTCGCTAGCGGTTCGGGAGATACGCAGTATTTT. Translating gives CASSLLASGSGDTQYF.

The chain employs TRBV29-1 and TRBJ2-7; possible D gene TRBD1, 6 bases. The germline V and J ends were trimmed by 5 bases and 2 bases, with 10 bases remaining between them. This CDR3 is built from 12 residues. From germline, CDR1 is SQVTM and CDR2 ANQGSEA. The CDR3 protein is CSVFGQTYEQYF. CDR3 sequence (DNA): TGCAGCGTTTTTGGACAGACCTACGAGCAGTACTTC.

This chain uses TRBV27 with TRBJ1-2; D might be TRBD1 (6 bases). Germline-derived CDR1 and CDR2 are MNHEY and SMNVEV (reference sequence). The CDR3 consists of 13 residues. With 8 bases removed from V and 7 bases from J, the gap between germline ends came to 17 bases. The CDR3 bases are TGTGCCAGCGGTTCGGGCAGGGGTGGTGGCTACACCTTC. It translates to CASGSGRGGGYTF.

V gene TRBV7-8 combines with J gene TRBJ2-7; 7 bases map to TRBD2. V lost 0 bases, J lost 0 bases, and 2 bases stayed unmatched. The CDR3 sequence is 15 residues long. In germline, CDR1 is SGHVS, CDR2 FQNEAQ. CDR3 amino acids: CASSLAGGSSYEQYF. In DNA form, the CDR3 reads TGTGCCAGCAGCTTAGCGGGCGGGAGCTCCTACGAGCAGTACTTC.

This clone was detected only once. The V call is TRBV18, the J call TRBJ1-1; maybe TRBD1 (5 bases). CDR3 length: 13 residues. CDR1 and CDR2 (germline): KGHSH, LQKENI. Trimming left V 3 bases short and J 8 bases short, with 13 bases between. The CDR3 sequence: CASSPSTDNEAFF. The DNA for the CDR3 is TGTGCCAGCTCACCGTCGACAGACAACGAAGCTTTCTTT.

The chain combines TRBV10-3 with TRBJ1-3; possible D gene TRBD1, 6 bases. V lost 0 bases to trimming and J lost 3 bases, with 6 bases between them. The CDR3 is 14 residues long. Germline lookup yields CDR1 ENHRY and CDR2 SYGVKD. In DNA, the CDR3 is TGTGCCATCAGTGAGTCGGACAGTGGAAACACCATATATTTT. Its protein product is CAISESDSGNTIYF.

This chain links TRBV30 with TRBJ1-1; D remains ambiguous. Trimming removed 2 bases from V and 6 bases from J, with 10 bases in between. Germline V gene data show CDR1 as GTSNPN and CDR2 as SVGIG (reference sequence). The CDR3 consists of 12 residues. The CDR3 reads CAWSPVLAEAFF. The CDR3 nucleotides are TGTGCCTGGAGTCCGGTTTTGGCTGAAGCTTTCTTT.

V usage is TRBV12-5 and J usage is TRBJ2-5, with D hard to call. The better agreement between TRBJ2-7 and the DNA end casts doubt on the J call. Per the germline V gene, CDR1 is LGHNT and CDR2 is FRNRAP. The CDR3 spans 10 residues. The CDR3 sequence is CASGDYEQYF. The CDR3 nucleotides are TGTGCTAGTGGAGACTACGAGCAGTACTTC.

The J gene is TRBJ2-3, the V gene TRBV11-2, with 8 bases that match TRBD2. Unmatched junction bases numbered 8, after V lost 5 bases and J lost 4 bases. The CDR3 consists of 15 residues. Germline CDR1 SGHAT, CDR2 FQNNGV. This CDR3 reads CASSPPGGAPDTQYF. CDR3 nucleotide sequence: TGTGCCAGCAGCCCACCGGGGGGGGCCCCAGATACGCAGTATTTT.

The gene calls are TRBV5-1 and TRBJ2-2; TRBD2 agrees at 9 bases. There are 17 residues in the CDR3. Germline CDR1 SGHRS, CDR2 YFSETQ. V shed 0 bases, J shed 4 bases, and the junction held 7 bases outside the gene matches. The CDR3: CASSLALAGPFTGELFF. DNA of the CDR3: TGCGCCAGCAGCTTGGCCCTAGCGGGGCCATTCACCGGGGAGCTGTTTTTT.

This chain uses TRBV18 with TRBJ1-3; unclear D gene. The V gene lost 8 bases and the J gene lost 7 bases, with 15 bases spanning the gap. Germline V gene lookup returns CDR1 KGHSH and CDR2 LQKENI. This CDR3 has 13 residues. CDR3 protein: CASHSAGGNTIYF. The CDR3 region has the DNA TGTGCCAGCCACAGCGCCGGAGGGAACACCATATATTTT.

The gene calls are TRBV19 and TRBJ2-5; 8 bases map to TRBD2. The V gene end was trimmed by 10 bases and the J gene end by 4 bases; junction bases not matched to a gene: 5. The CDR3 spans 12 residues. CDR1 and CDR2 (germline): LNHDA, SQIVND (reference sequence). The CDR3 region is CATGGGPETQYF. In DNA form, the CDR3 reads TGTGCCACCGGGGGGGGTCCAGAGACCCAGTACTTC.

The chain recombines TRBV30 with TRBJ1-2; possible D gene TRBD1, 6 bases. V was pared by 3 bases and J by 3 bases, with 14 bases between. The CDR3 loop spans 14 amino acids. Germline CDR1 reads GTSNPN; CDR2 reads SVGIG (reference sequence). Written as DNA, the CDR3 is TGTGCCTGGAGCACGGGGGGGCCTCACTATGGCTACACCTTC. It yields the protein CAWSTGGPHYGYTF.

The chain joins TRBV18 to TRBJ1-1; D not certain. The CDR3 sequence is 13 residues long. Germline V lookup: CDR1 KGHSH, CDR2 LQKENI. V shed 5 bases and J shed 3 bases, with 10 bases lying between them. Written as DNA, the CDR3 is TGTGCCAGCTCAGGGCAACGGTACACTGAAGCTTTCTTT. It yields the protein CASSGQRYTEAFF.

The genes are TRBV29-1 and TRBJ1-1, with a weak D call TRBD1 (5 bases). Germline-derived CDR1 and CDR2 are SQVTM and ANQGSEA. The CDR3 sequence is 13 residues long. Trimming stripped 6 bases from V and 0 bases from J, with 11 bases between. The CDR3 bases are TGCAGCGTAGCGGGGCAGATGAACACTGAAGCTTTCTTT. As protein: CSVAGQMNTEAFF.

This clone came up a few times. The chain is built from TRBV5-1 and TRBJ2-7; D unclear. The CDR3 has 13 amino acids. Germline CDR1 reads SGHRS; CDR2 reads YFSETQ. V gave up 5 bases and J gave up 4 bases, with 13 bases separating them. CDR3 region: CASRSASGYEQYF. The DNA of the CDR3 is TGCGCCAGCAGGTCAGCCTCAGGTTACGAGCAGTACTTC.

The genes are TRBV7-2 and TRBJ2-3, with 10 bases aligning to TRBD2. The CDR3 has 16 residues. The V gene's germline CDR1 is SGHTA and CDR2 FQGNSA. V was clipped by 2 bases and J by 5 bases; unmatched bases: 7. Here the CDR3 reads CASSLMIAGGGDTQYF. The CDR3 nucleotides are TGTGCCAGCAGCTTAATGATAGCGGGGGGTGGAGATACGCAGTATTTT.

Here the CDR3 DNA reads TGTGCCAGCAGCGCCGGGACACTAATCACTGAAGCTTTCTTT. Encoded protein: CASSAGTLITEAFF. The V call is TRBV7-6, the J call TRBJ1-1, with TRBD1 as a possible D gene (6 bases). Trimming shortened V by 5 bases and J by 4 bases, and 14 bases separated the two germline ends. This CDR3 is 14 amino acids long. The V gene's germline CDR1 is SGHVS and CDR2 FNYEAQ. Drawing the rest from reference TRBV7-6 and TRBJ1-1, the complete variable domain is GAGVSQSPRYKVTKRGQDVALRCDPISGHVSLYWYRQALGQGPEFLTYFNYEAQQDKSGLPNDRFSAERPEGSISTLTIQRTEQRDSAMYRCASSAGTLITEAFFGQGTRLTVV.

The chain is built from TRBV5-1 and TRBJ2-5, with 9 bases aligning to TRBD2. Germline CDR1 reads SGHRS; CDR2 reads YFSETQ. The CDR3 is 17 amino acids. Trimming removed 0 bases from V and 4 bases from J; junction bases left unmatched: 10. Here the CDR3 reads CASSLADRGGGSETQYF. DNA for the CDR3: TGCGCCAGCAGCTTGGCTGATCGCGGGGGGGGTTCAGAGACCCAGTACTTC.